A single sample is the source of the 26 T cell receptor beta chains below, sequenced in a study of cytomegalovirus exposure and HLA in healthy donors. Primers: 60 Vbeta forward and 13 Jbeta reverse. Measured with immunoSEQ multiplex PCR; TCRdb has only the in-frame clones, and not every one. Of 140,000 to 150,000 clones listed, 70% to 80% are singletons. Sequenced: PBMCs. Receptors originate from a man in his forties or fifties in good health and CMV-seropositive.

The V gene is TRBV10-3, the J gene TRBJ2-1, with 7 positions matching TRBD2. The CDR3 has 16 amino acids. Germline V CDR1 and CDR2: ENHRY, SYGVKD. Germline trimming cut 6 bases from V and 3 bases from J; bases unmatched to any gene: 11. The chain's CDR3 is CAIRAWTGGGYNEQFF. As DNA, the CDR3 is TGTGCCATCAGGGCCTGGACTGGGGGGGGCTACAATGAGCAGTTCTTC.

The chain joins TRBV7-9 to TRBJ1-4; the D gene is possibly TRBD1 (6 bases). The CDR3 contains 16 residues. Per the germline V gene, CDR1 is SEHNR and CDR2 is FQNEAQ (reference sequence). Trimming removed 2 bases from V and 8 bases from J, with 18 bases in between. In nucleotides, the CDR3 is TGTGCCAGCAGCTTAAGGGCAGGGGCCTCGGGGGAAAAACTGTTTTTT. Translated, it gives CASSLRAGASGEKLFF.

The chain couples TRBV6-1 to TRBJ1-5, with a tentative D call TRBD1 (6 bases). V dropped 3 bases and J dropped 6 bases, with 12 bases sitting between them. The CDR3 runs to 14 residues. The germline V gene has CDR1 MNHNS and CDR2 SASEGT. The CDR3 DNA reads TGTGCCAGCAGTGAGGGGTCAGGGGCTCAGCCCCAGCATTTT. Amino acids: CASSEGSGAQPQHF.

The chain combines TRBV6-1 with TRBJ1-2; a possible D gene is TRBD1 (6 bases). V dropped 3 bases and J dropped 0 bases, with 11 bases sitting between them. Germline CDR1 MNHNS, CDR2 SASEGT. This CDR3 spans 15 amino acids. Here the CDR3 reads CASSEGHATNYGYTF. In DNA form, the CDR3 reads TGTGCCAGCAGTGAGGGACACGCGACTAACTATGGCTACACCTTC.

The rearrangement joins TRBV2 to TRBJ2-5; TRBD2 aligns across 7 bases. The CDR3 totals 13 residues. Per the germline V gene, CDR1 is SNHLY and CDR2 is FYNNEI. V was pared by 4 bases and J by 4 bases, with 3 bases of the junction left unmatched. Written as DNA, the CDR3 is TGTGCCAGCAGTGGGGAGGGCGTAGAGACCCAGTACTTC. This encodes CASSGEGVETQYF. The full variable domain, rest sourced from reference TRBV2 and TRBJ2-5, is EPEVTQTPSHQVTQMGQEVILRCVPISNHLYFYWYRQILGQKVEFLVSFYNNEISEKSEIFDDQFSVERPDGSNFTLKIRSTKLEDSAMYFCASSGEGVETQYFGPGTRLLVL.

The chain links TRBV11-2 to TRBJ2-5; possible D gene TRBD2, 5 bases. The germline V gene has CDR1 SGHAT and CDR2 FQNNGV. The V end was cut by 0 bases, the J end by 5 bases, with 13 bases between. The CDR3 runs 15 residues. The CDR3 here is CASSLEASSGETQYF. The CDR3 coding sequence is TGTGCCAGCAGCTTAGAGGCTAGCAGTGGGGAGACCCAGTACTTC.

The chain uses TRBV5-4 and TRBJ1-1, with a possible D match to TRBD1 (5 bases). Trimming removed 4 bases at V and 1 base at J, with 17 bases between. Germline assignment: CDR1 SGHNT and CDR2 YYREEE (reference sequence). CDR3 length: 16 residues. In nucleotides, the CDR3 is TGTGCCAGCAGCGGGGCGAGAAACAGACCGAACACTGAAGCTTTCTTT. Encoded protein: CASSGARNRPNTEAFF.

V gene TRBV2 combines with J gene TRBJ1-1; D remains ambiguous. The ends were cut back, 5 bases at V and 1 base at J, with 14 bases in the middle. In germline, CDR1 is SNHLY, CDR2 FYNNEI. The CDR3 is made up of 15 amino acids. This chain's CDR3 is CASSYRVAGNTEAFF. CDR3 nucleotide sequence: TGTGCCAGCAGTTACCGGGTAGCGGGGAACACTGAAGCTTTCTTT. Looking up the rest from reference TRBV2 and TRBJ1-1 gives the full variable domain: EPEVTQTPSHQVTQMGQEVILRCVPISNHLYFYWYRQILGQKVEFLVSFYNNEISEKSEIFDDQFSVERPDGSNFTLKIRSTKLEDSAMYFCASSYRVAGNTEAFFGQGTRLTVV.

This clone was recorded once. The V call is TRBV11-2, the J call TRBJ2-2; TRBD2 agrees at 9 bases. The CDR3 runs to 18 residues. Looked up from germline, CDR1 is SGHAT and CDR2 is FQNNGV. V lost 2 bases to trimming and J lost 4 bases; unmatched junction nucleotides: 11. DNA of the CDR3: TGTGCCAGCAGCTTACGGGGTAGCGGGAGTGTATTCACCGGGGAGCTGTTTTTT. Encoded protein: CASSLRGSGSVFTGELFF.

This rearrangement joins TRBV27 to TRBJ2-7; D is possibly TRBD2 (5 bases). Per the germline V gene, CDR1 is MNHEY and CDR2 is SMNVEV (reference sequence). Trimming left V 5 bases short and J 3 bases short, with 8 bases between. The CDR3 loop spans 12 amino acids. The CDR3 DNA reads TGTGCCAGCAGTCTCGAGGGCTACGAGCAGTACTTC. This encodes CASSLEGYEQYF.

The J gene is TRBJ1-5, the V gene TRBV7-9; 8 nucleotides align to TRBD1. After removal of 6 bases from V and 5 bases from J, the junction contained 6 bases not matched to a gene. The germline gives CDR1 SEHNR, CDR2 FQNEAQ (reference sequence). The CDR3 sequence is 14 residues long. The chain's CDR3 is CASSLTGGDQPQHF. DNA for the CDR3: TGTGCCAGCAGTTTAACAGGGGGGGATCAGCCCCAGCATTTT. Supplemented by reference TRBV7-9 and TRBJ1-5, the full variable domain reads DTGVSQNPRHKITKRGQNVTFRCDPISEHNRLYWYRQTLGQGPEFLTYFQNEAQLEKSRLLSDRFSAERPKGSFSTLEIQRTEQGDSAMYLCASSLTGGDQPQHFGDGTRLSIL.

The V and J genes are TRBV28 and TRBJ2-7; a possible D gene is TRBD2 (6 bases). With 5 bases removed from V and 2 bases from J, the gap between germline ends came to 10 bases. Germline V gives CDR1 MDHEN, CDR2 SYDVKM. The CDR3 extends over 13 amino acids. CDR3 sequence: CASSGTSPYEQYF. The CDR3 coding sequence is TGTGCCAGCAGTGGGACTTCACCCTACGAGCAGTACTTC.

This rearrangement joins TRBV5-4 to TRBJ2-3; TRBD1 matches at 8 bases. Germline V gene data show CDR1 as SGHNT and CDR2 as YYREEE (reference sequence). The CDR3 extends over 15 amino acids. With V trimmed by 3 bases and J by 0 bases, 3 bases remained unmatched. In DNA, the CDR3 is TGTGCCAGCAGCTCGAGACAGGGGAGCACAGATACGCAGTATTTT. It encodes CASSSRQGSTDTQYF.

In the case of this clone: This sample also contains other DNA sequences that code for the same CDR3. The V call is TRBV19, the J call TRBJ1-2; D may be TRBD1 (6 bases). Per germline, CDR1 LNHDA and CDR2 SQIVND (reference sequence). The CDR3 totals 15 residues. The ends were cut back, 8 bases at V and 1 base at J, with 17 bases in the middle. CDR3 residues: CASHSSGHFNYGYTF. In DNA, the CDR3 is TGTGCCAGTCACTCCTCGGGACATTTTAACTATGGCTACACCTTC. Together with reference TRBV19 and TRBJ1-2, the CDR3 gives the full variable domain: DGGITQSPKYLFRKEGQNVTLSCEQNLNHDAMYWYRQDPGQGLRLIYYSQIVNDFQKGDIAEGYSVSREKKESFPLTVTSAQKNPTAFYLCASHSSGHFNYGYTFGSGTRLTVV.

This clone was seen a single time. The rearrangement joins TRBV4-1 to TRBJ1-5; 7 positions match TRBD1. The germline gives CDR1 MGHRA, CDR2 YSYEKL. CDR3 size: 15 residues. Trimming at V came to 3 bases and at J to 3 bases, leaving 5 bases not matched to a gene. The CDR3 region has the DNA TGCGCCAGCAGCCAGAGGGACAGAGACAATCAGCCCCAGCATTTT. This gives the protein CASSQRDRDNQPQHF.

This clone was counted only a few times. The chain recombines TRBV2 with TRBJ1-4; perhaps TRBD1 as D (5 bases). CDR3 length: 16 residues. The V end was cut by 3 bases, the J end by 8 bases, with 19 bases between. Germline CDR1 reads SNHLY; CDR2 reads FYNNEI. This chain's CDR3 is CASSDAGKGIGEKLFF. As DNA, the CDR3 is TGTGCCAGCAGTGACGCAGGGAAGGGGATTGGGGAAAAACTGTTTTTT. The full variable domain, rest sourced from reference TRBV2 and TRBJ1-4, is EPEVTQTPSHQVTQMGQEVILRCVPISNHLYFYWYRQILGQKVEFLVSFYNNEISEKSEIFDDQFSVERPDGSNFTLKIRSTKLEDSAMYFCASSDAGKGIGEKLFFGSGTQLSVL.

The V call is TRBV11-3, the J call TRBJ2-1; D may be TRBD2 (6 bases). Trimming stripped 1 base from V and 9 bases from J, with 13 bases between. Germline values: CDR1 SGHNT, CDR2 YENEEA. The CDR3 is 14 residues long. In DNA form, the CDR3 reads TGTGCCAGCAGCTTAGGGCTAGTGCGGGGTGAGCAGTTCTTC. It codes for CASSLGLVRGEQFF. Variable domain in full (rest from reference TRBV11-3 and TRBJ2-1): EAGVVQSPRYKIIEKKQPVAFWCNPISGHNTLYWYLQNLGQGPELLIRYENEEAVDDSQLPKDRFSAERLKGVDSTLKIQPAELGDSAVYLCASSLGLVRGEQFFGPGTRLTVL.

The chain is built from TRBV11-3 and TRBJ2-3; no clear D gene. The V gene lost 5 bases and the J gene lost 4 bases, with 13 bases spanning the gap. Germline CDR1 and CDR2: SGHNT and YENEEA. The CDR3 runs to 14 residues. As DNA, the CDR3 is TGTGCCAGCAGCCCTAAGGATCTAGCAGATACGCAGTATTTT. Its protein is CASSPKDLADTQYF.

This chain links TRBV25-1 with TRBJ2-1, with 8 bases that match TRBD1. CDR1 MGHDK and CDR2 SYGVNS come from the germline V gene. The CDR3 sequence is 15 residues long. Trimming took 1 base from V and 4 from J; bases not matched to a gene: 3. CDR3: CASSEWGQAYNEQFF. CDR3 in DNA: TGTGCCAGCAGTGAATGGGGACAGGCTTACAATGAGCAGTTCTTC.

This clone has more than one count but fewer than ten. The V gene is TRBV7-6, the J gene TRBJ1-1; possibly TRBD1 for D (6 bases). V shed 4 bases and J shed 6 bases, with 18 bases lying between them. Germline CDR1 and CDR2: SGHVS and FNYEAQ. The CDR3 length is 15 residues. The CDR3 loop is CASSSTQGLKAEAFF. The CDR3, as DNA: TGTGCCAGCAGCTCAACACAGGGCCTTAAGGCTGAAGCTTTCTTT.

This chain joins TRBV9 and TRBJ2-5, with D possibly matching TRBD2 (6 bases). Trimming cost V 0 bases and J 5 bases, with 20 bases left between them. This CDR3 is built from 17 residues. The germline V gene has CDR1 SGDLS and CDR2 YYNGEE. DNA of the CDR3: TGTGCCAGCAGCGTAGGGGCCGGCGGGACCCGAGGGGAGACCCAGTACTTC. Its translation is CASSVGAGGTRGETQYF.

This sequence joins TRBV13 and TRBJ1-1; no definite D call. This CDR3 has 14 amino acids. Germline-derived CDR1 and CDR2 are PRHDT and FYEKMQ (reference sequence). V was trimmed by 0 bases and J by 1 base, leaving 6 bases between them. CDR3 bases: TGTGCCAGCAGCTTAGGGGGCACGAACACTGAAGCTTTCTTT. Protein: CASSLGGTNTEAFF.

V usage is TRBV19 and J usage is TRBJ1-1; tentative D call: TRBD1 (6 bases). The CDR3 runs 13 residues. Looked up from germline, CDR1 is LNHDA and CDR2 is SQIVND (reference sequence). V was pared by 6 bases and J by 8 bases, with 16 bases between. CDR3 DNA: TGTGCCAGTAGCCTGAGACAGGCACAAGAAGCTTTCTTT. Protein product: CASSLRQAQEAFF.

There are a few counts of this clone. This chain connects TRBV7-9 to TRBJ2-1, with 7 bases lining up with TRBD2. The germline gives CDR1 SEHNR, CDR2 FQNEAQ (reference sequence). The CDR3 is 14 amino acids. After removal of 7 bases from V and 5 bases from J, the junction contained 8 bases not matched to a gene. The CDR3 sequence: CASNGGRWDNEQFF. CDR3 nucleotide sequence: TGTGCCAGCAATGGCGGGAGATGGGACAATGAGCAGTTCTTC. The full variable domain, with the rest looked up from reference TRBV7-9 and TRBJ2-1, is DTGVSQNPRHKITKRGQNVTFRCDPISEHNRLYWYRQTLGQGPEFLTYFQNEAQLEKSRLLSDRFSAERPKGSFSTLEIQRTEQGDSAMYLCASNGGRWDNEQFFGPGTRLTVL.

The chain uses TRBV7-9 and TRBJ2-2; 8 bases match TRBD1. The length of the CDR3 is 16 residues. Germline CDR1 reads SEHNR; CDR2 reads FQNEAQ (reference sequence). After removal of 2 bases from V and 6 bases from J, the junction contained 8 bases not matched to a gene. The CDR3 coding sequence is TGTGCCAGCAGCTTAAAGGGACAGGTTCCGTCCGGGGAGCTGTTTTTT. It translates to CASSLKGQVPSGELFF.

The J gene is TRBJ2-5, the V gene TRBV5-6; TRBD2 aligns across 8 bases. J lost 4 bases, V lost 7 bases, and 12 bases had no gene match. The CDR3 length is 15 residues. Looked up from germline, CDR1 is SGHDT and CDR2 is YYEEEE. The CDR3 is CASRKSGSWGETQYF. The CDR3 DNA reads TGTGCCAGCCGTAAAAGCGGGAGTTGGGGAGAGACCCAGTACTTC.